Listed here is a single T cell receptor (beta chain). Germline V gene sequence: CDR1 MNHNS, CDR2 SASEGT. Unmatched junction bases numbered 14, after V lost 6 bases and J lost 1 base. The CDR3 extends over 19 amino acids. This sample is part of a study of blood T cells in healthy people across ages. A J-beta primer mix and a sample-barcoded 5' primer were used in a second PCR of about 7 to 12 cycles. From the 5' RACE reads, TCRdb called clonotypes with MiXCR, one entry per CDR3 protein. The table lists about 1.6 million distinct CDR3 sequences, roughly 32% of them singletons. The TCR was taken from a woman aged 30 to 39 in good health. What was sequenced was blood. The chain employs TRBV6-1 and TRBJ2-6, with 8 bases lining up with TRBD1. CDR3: CASRPLGTGLGSGANVLTF. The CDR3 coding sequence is TGTGCCAGCAGGCCCCTCGGGACAGGTTTGGGTTCTGGGGCCAACGTCCTGACTTTC.